A single sample is the source of the 28 T cell receptor beta chains below, sequenced in a study of spatial heterogeneity in lung cancer. TCRdb used MiXCR to reprocess the 5' RACE reads, holding one entry per CDR3 protein. The top ten hold over 8.5% of the sample, which has approximately 52,000 distinct CDR3 sequences, over 4.5% seen once. Time point noted: sample taken at primary tumor resection. The study sequenced unsorted whole RNA from tumor, nontumor lung or frozen PBMC. The sample consisted of PBMCs, taken at surgery. These TCRs come from a male donor with early-stage non-small cell lung cancer.

This clonotype appeared many times. The rearrangement uses TRBV19 and TRBJ2-2; D unclear. CDR3 length equals 13 residues. Germline lookup yields CDR1 LNHDA and CDR2 SQIVND (reference sequence). V lost 3 bases to trimming and J lost 1 base, with 3 bases between them. As DNA, the CDR3 is TGTGCCAGTAGTATGGGGAACACCGGGGAGCTGTTTTTT. Translation gives CASSMGNTGELFF.

This clonotype was counted ten times or more. The chain has TRBV12-3 or TRBV12-4 and TRBJ2-3; possibly TRBD1 for D (5 bases). Trimming took 6 bases from V and 1 from J, leaving 5 bases between them. This CDR3 has 12 residues. CDR3 coding DNA: TGTGCCAGCAGACAGGGCACAGATACGCAGTATTTT. Translated: CASRQGTDTQYF.

This clonotype was picked up many times. The gene calls are TRBV20-1 and TRBJ2-7, with D uncertain. CDR1 DFQATT and CDR2 SNEGSKA come from the germline V gene (reference sequence). This CDR3 has 13 amino acids. V was trimmed by 2 bases and J by 0 bases, leaving 8 bases between them. The CDR3 sequence: CSARPKHSYEQYF. As DNA, the CDR3 is TGCAGTGCTAGACCCAAGCACTCCTACGAGCAGTACTTC.

This clonotype was seen more than once but under ten times. The chain has TRBV24-1 and TRBJ2-3; 7 bases are a match to TRBD2. After removal of 3 bases from V and 2 bases from J, the junction contained 13 bases not matched to a gene. Germline V gene data show CDR1 as KGHDR and CDR2 as SFDVKD. The CDR3 length is 18 residues. DNA of the CDR3: TGTGCCACCAGTGATACGCCCGGAGTGCGGGAGTCCACAGATACGCAGTATTTT. As protein: CATSDTPGVRESTDTQYF.

The chain recombines TRBV7-2 with TRBJ1-4, with TRBD1 as a possible D gene (5 bases). Germline V gene lookup returns CDR1 SGHTA and CDR2 FQGNSA. Deletions cut 5 bases from V and 8 bases from J, with 9 bases between. This CDR3 comprises 12 residues. DNA for the CDR3: TGTGCCAGCAGCGCAACAGGAGAAAAACTGTTTTTT. Protein sequence: CASSATGEKLFF. The complete variable domain, with remaining parts taken from reference TRBV7-2 and TRBJ1-4, reads GAGVSQSPSNKVTEKGKDVELRCDPISGHTALYWYRQSLGQGLEFLIYFQGNSAPDKSGLPSDRFSAERTGGSVSTLTIQRTQQEDSAVYLCASSATGEKLFFGSGTQLSVL.

This clonotype was seen ten or more times. The chain recombines TRBV6-2 or TRBV6-3 with TRBJ2-5; 10 bases line up with TRBD2. The germline V gene has CDR1 MNHEY and CDR2 SVGEGT. CDR3 length: 14 residues. With V trimmed by 4 bases and J by 4 bases, 3 bases remained unmatched. CDR3 coding DNA: TGTGCCAGCAGTTTAGCGGGAGGAAGAGAGACCCAGTACTTC. Translated, it gives CASSLAGGRETQYF.

In the case of this clonotype: Possible read error: a much larger clone is one base away. The chain employs TRBV7-2 and TRBJ2-1; 7 nucleotides align to TRBD2. The CDR3 contains 15 residues. Germline CDR1 reads SGHTA; CDR2 reads FQGNSA. With V trimmed by 5 bases and J by 8 bases, 12 bases remained unmatched. The CDR3: CASSREYGRSHEQFF. DNA for the CDR3: TGTGCCAGCAGCAGGGAGTACGGGAGGAGCCATGAGCAGTTCTTC.

The V gene is TRBV7-7, the J gene TRBJ2-1, with 8 bases matching TRBD2. The CDR3 runs 14 residues. Germline V gives CDR1 SSHAT, CDR2 FNYEAQ (reference sequence). After removal of 2 bases from V and 3 bases from J, the junction contained 0 bases not matched to a gene. CDR3 protein: CASSLTSGYNEQFF. The CDR3 nucleotides are TGTGCCAGCAGCTTAACTAGCGGCTACAATGAGCAGTTCTTC.

This clonotype was recorded many times. The chain has TRBV6-2 or TRBV6-3 and TRBJ2-6; D is uncertain. CDR3 size: 15 residues. V lost 5 bases, J lost 0 bases, and 8 bases lay in between. The germline V gene has CDR1 MNHEY and CDR2 SVGEGT. The CDR3 sequence is CASSGWYSGANVLTF. CDR3 sequence (DNA): TGTGCCAGCAGTGGTTGGTACTCTGGGGCCAACGTCCTGACTTTC.

This clonotype turned up a few times. The chain links TRBV28 to TRBJ2-3; 9 bases match TRBD1. Looked up from germline, CDR1 is MDHEN and CDR2 is SYDVKM. The V segment lost 6 bases and the J segment 3 bases; nucleotides outside the gene matches: 16. The CDR3 totals 18 residues. This chain's CDR3 is CASSLWGTGQGETDTQYF. The DNA for the CDR3 is TGTGCCAGCAGCCTATGGGGCACGGGACAGGGTGAAACAGATACGCAGTATTTT.

The sample holds many counts of this clonotype. The chain employs TRBV29-1 and TRBJ2-3, with D tentatively TRBD1 (6 bases). CDR1 is SQVTM and CDR2 is ANQGSEA in the germline V gene. The CDR3 totals 14 residues. Trimming pared 5 bases from V and 3 bases from J, leaving 15 bases between. The chain's CDR3 is CSVSGEQGTDTQYF. The CDR3 bases are TGCAGCGTTAGTGGTGAGCAGGGGACAGATACGCAGTATTTT.

Many counts were recorded for this clonotype. V and J are TRBV12-3 or TRBV12-4 and TRBJ1-1; D is perhaps TRBD1 (6 bases). V was clipped by 6 bases and J by 0 bases, with 14 bases between them. The CDR3 contains 15 residues. CDR3 sequence (DNA): TGTGCCAGCAGACCATCAGGACAGATGAACACTGAAGCTTTCTTT. Translated, it gives CASRPSGQMNTEAFF.

Comments on this clonotype: A much larger clone lies a single base off, so this may be a read error. The chain links TRBV6-2 or TRBV6-3 to TRBJ2-1; TRBD2 matches 7 bases. CDR3 length equals 14 residues. Germline lookup yields CDR1 MNHEY and CDR2 SVGEGT. The CDR3 here is CASSSGNSYNEQSF. Here the CDR3 DNA reads TGTGCCAGCAGTAGCGGGAACTCCTACAATGAGCAGTCCTTC.

The sample holds many counts of this clonotype. The chain carries TRBV24-1 and TRBJ1-5, with D unresolved. The CDR3 loop spans 16 amino acids. Germline V CDR1 and CDR2: KGHDR, SFDVKD. V lost 8 bases, J lost 2 bases, and 18 bases lay in between. The CDR3 region is CATTKRWEIGNQPQHF. The CDR3 nucleotides read TGTGCCACCACCAAGAGATGGGAAATTGGCAATCAGCCCCAGCATTTT.

Ten or more counts support this clonotype. The chain recombines TRBV12-3 or TRBV12-4 with TRBJ1-1; D gene uncertain. Trimming took 2 bases from V and 1 from J, leaving 5 bases between them. The CDR3 totals 13 residues. The CDR3 here is CASSLKANTEAFF. The CDR3 nucleotides are TGTGCCAGCAGTTTAAAAGCGAACACTGAAGCTTTCTTT.

The table lists this clonotype with many counts. V usage is TRBV27 and J usage is TRBJ2-3; 9 bases match TRBD1. V dropped 5 bases and J dropped 0; count of bases not matched to a gene: 3. CDR1 and CDR2 from the germline V gene are MNHEY and SMNVEV (reference sequence). The CDR3 is 15 amino acids. The CDR3 protein is CASSTTGGSTDTQYF. As DNA, the CDR3 is TGTGCCAGCAGTACAACAGGGGGCAGCACAGATACGCAGTATTTT.

This clonotype was seen ten or more times. The rearrangement uses TRBV15 and TRBJ2-2; no clear D gene. The CDR3 spans 16 residues. CDR1 and CDR2 from the germline V gene are LNHNV and YYDKDF (reference sequence). V was clipped by 0 bases and J by 2 bases, with 10 bases between them. The CDR3, as DNA: TGTGCCACCAGCAGAGATCGGGCCATCAACACCGGGGAGCTGTTTTTT. This gives the protein CATSRDRAINTGELFF. The complete variable domain, with remaining parts taken from reference TRBV15 and TRBJ2-2, reads DAMVIQNPRYQVTQFGKPVTLSCSQTLNHNVMYWYQQKSSQAPKLLFHYYDKDFNNEADTPDNFQSRRPNTSFCFLDIRSPGLGDTAMYLCATSRDRAINTGELFFGEGSRLTVL.

In this sample, this clonotype turned up many times. This rearrangement joins TRBV5-4 to TRBJ2-5, with 7 bases matching TRBD1. After removal of 4 bases from V and 5 bases from J, the junction contained 5 bases not matched to a gene. Germline V gene data show CDR1 as SGHNT and CDR2 as YYREEE (reference sequence). This CDR3 comprises 13 residues. The CDR3 is CASSTTGDETQYF. The CDR3 DNA sequence: TGTGCCAGCAGCACAACAGGGGACGAGACCCAGTACTTC. Filled out from reference TRBV5-4 and TRBJ2-5, the complete variable domain reads ETGVTQSPTHLIKTRGQQVTLRCSSQSGHNTVSWYQQALGQGPQFIFQYYREEENGRGNFPPRFSGLQFPNYSSELNVNALELDDSALYLCASSTTGDETQYFGPGTRLLVL.

The sample holds many counts of this clonotype. The V and J genes are TRBV29-1 and TRBJ2-5; the match to TRBD1 covers 10 bases. J gave up 1 base and V 4 bases, and 9 bases lay outside the gene matches. The CDR3 loop spans 16 amino acids. The V gene's germline CDR1 is SQVTM and CDR2 ANQGSEA. The CDR3 DNA reads as TGCAGCGTTGGTTCAGGGACAGGGGCCCCCCAAGAGACCCAGTACTTC. This codes for CSVGSGTGAPQETQYF.

The table lists this clonotype with many counts. The chain is built from TRBV28 and TRBJ2-2; possibly TRBD2 for D (5 bases). From germline, CDR1 is MDHEN and CDR2 SYDVKM. The CDR3 extends over 16 amino acids. V lost 5 bases to trimming and J lost 0 bases, with 13 bases between them. This CDR3 is CASSLSVFANTGELFF. The CDR3, as DNA: TGTGCCAGCAGTCTTAGCGTTTTCGCGAACACCGGGGAGCTGTTTTTT.

This clonotype appeared many times. The rearrangement links TRBV4-1 to TRBJ2-1; 9 nucleotides match TRBD2. This CDR3 region has 15 residues. The ends lost 4 bases at V and 9 bases at J; junction bases unmatched: 10. Germline values: CDR1 MGHRA, CDR2 YSYEKL. CDR3 sequence: CASSLGIVSGGEQFF. The DNA of the CDR3 is TGCGCCAGCAGCCTCGGAATTGTTAGCGGGGGTGAGCAGTTCTTC.

This clonotype was seen ten or more times. V gene TRBV9 combines with J gene TRBJ2-2; the D gene is possibly TRBD1 (5 bases). Germline V CDR1 and CDR2: SGDLS, YYNGEE. V dropped 3 bases and J dropped 3 bases, with 12 bases sitting between them. This CDR3 has 15 residues. The CDR3 protein is CASSAQGSYTGELFF. For the CDR3, the DNA is TGTGCCAGCAGCGCTCAGGGATCTTACACCGGGGAGCTGTTTTTT.

Comment on this clonotype: This may stem from a read error, because a much larger clone lies one nucleotide away. The chain carries TRBV7-9 and TRBJ1-4, with TRBD1 identical over 9 bases. CDR1 is SEHNR, CDR2 FQNEAQ, per germline (reference sequence). The V and J ends lost 6 bases and 8 bases, in that order; junction bases with no gene match: 7. The CDR3 sequence is 14 residues long. This CDR3 is CASRSGTGQEKLFF. In DNA, the CDR3 is TGTGCCAGCAGATCCGGGACAGGGCAAGAAAAACTGTTTTTT. The whole variable domain, remainder taken from reference TRBV7-9 and TRBJ1-4, is DTGVSQNPRHKITKRGQNVTFRCDPISEHNRLYWYRQTLGQGPEFLTYFQNEAQLEKSRLLSDRFSAERPKGSFSTLEIQRTEQGDSAMYLCASRSGTGQEKLFFGSGTQLSVL.

The sample holds a few counts of this clonotype. The chain links TRBV5-8 to TRBJ1-1; TRBD1 matches 8 bases. Trimming removed 0 bases from V and 0 bases from J; junction bases left unmatched: 7. Germline assignment: CDR1 SGHTS and CDR2 YDEGEE. The CDR3 covers 17 residues. The CDR3 DNA sequence: TGTGCCAGCAGCTTGGTTGGCAGGGGGCCCATGAACACTGAAGCTTTCTTT. It translates to CASSLVGRGPMNTEAFF.

The table lists this clonotype with many counts. The chain combines TRBV7-2 with TRBJ2-5, with D tentatively TRBD2 (5 bases). CDR1 and CDR2 (germline): SGHTA, FQGNSA. Trimming took 5 bases from V and 5 from J, leaving 12 bases between them. The CDR3 covers 13 residues. CDR3 loop: CASSPGLPETQYF. In DNA form, the CDR3 reads TGTGCCAGCAGCCCCGGACTGCCGGAGACCCAGTACTTC.

This clonotype has ten or more counts. The chain has TRBV11-2 and TRBJ2-7; TRBD2 is a possible D gene (6 bases). Per the germline V gene, CDR1 is SGHAT and CDR2 is FQNNGV. The germline V and J ends were trimmed by 6 bases and 7 bases, with 16 bases remaining between them. The CDR3 spans 13 residues. CDR3 coding DNA: TGTGCCAGCAGAAGGAACCGGGGGATGGAGCAGTACTTC. Translated, it gives CASRRNRGMEQYF.

This clonotype was picked up many times. The chain uses TRBV9 and TRBJ1-1, with 8 bases fitting TRBD1. Germline V gene data show CDR1 as SGDLS and CDR2 as YYNGEE. J gave up 4 bases and V 0 bases, and 5 bases lay outside the gene matches. CDR3 size: 15 residues. The CDR3 sequence: CASSVAGGAGTEAFF. DNA of the CDR3: TGTGCCAGCAGCGTAGCAGGGGGCGCGGGCACTGAAGCTTTCTTT.

Ten or more counts support this clonotype. In DNA form, the CDR3 reads TGTGCCAGCAGTTCGGACGGTGGGCAGTTCTTC. Protein product: CASSSDGGQFF. The rearrangement joins TRBV28 to TRBJ2-1; D is unresolved. Germline loops: CDR1 MDHEN, CDR2 SYDVKM. V gave up 4 bases and J gave up 12 bases, with 10 bases separating them. This CDR3 comprises 11 residues.